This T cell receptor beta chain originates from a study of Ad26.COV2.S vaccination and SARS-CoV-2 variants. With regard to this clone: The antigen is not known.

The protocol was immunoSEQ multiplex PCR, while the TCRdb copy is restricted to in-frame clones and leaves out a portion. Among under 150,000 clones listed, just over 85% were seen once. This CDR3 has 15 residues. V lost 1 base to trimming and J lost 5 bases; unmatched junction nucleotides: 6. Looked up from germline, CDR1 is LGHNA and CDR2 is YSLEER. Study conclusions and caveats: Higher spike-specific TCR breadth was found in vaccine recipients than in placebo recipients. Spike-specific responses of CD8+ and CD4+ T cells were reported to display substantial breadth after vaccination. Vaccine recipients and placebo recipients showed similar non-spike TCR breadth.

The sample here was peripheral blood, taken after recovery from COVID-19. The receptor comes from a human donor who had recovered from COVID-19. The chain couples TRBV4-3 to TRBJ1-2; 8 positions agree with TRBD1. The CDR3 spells CASSQVVQGGYGYTF. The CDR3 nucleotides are TGCGCCAGCAGCCAAGTGGTACAGGGGGGTTATGGCTACACCTTC.